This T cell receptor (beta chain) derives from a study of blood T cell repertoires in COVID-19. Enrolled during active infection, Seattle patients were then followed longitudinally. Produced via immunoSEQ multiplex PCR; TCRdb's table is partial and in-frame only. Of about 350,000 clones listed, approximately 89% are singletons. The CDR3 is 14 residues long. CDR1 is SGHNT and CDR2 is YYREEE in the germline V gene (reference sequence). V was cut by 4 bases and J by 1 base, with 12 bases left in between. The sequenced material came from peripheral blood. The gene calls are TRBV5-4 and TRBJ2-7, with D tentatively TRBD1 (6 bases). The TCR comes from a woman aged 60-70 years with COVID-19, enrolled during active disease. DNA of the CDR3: TGTGCCAGCAGCGTGGACAGATTTTCCTACGAGCAGTACTTC. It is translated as CASSVDRFSYEQYF.